Each of the 29 T cell receptor beta chains below was sequenced from the same sample in a study of T cell responses to AZD1222 COVID-19 vaccine. Generated by immunoSEQ multiplex PCR, the TCRdb table keeps only in-frame clones and is missing some. The sample contains 150,000 to 200,000 clones, roughly 92% of which appear only once. Specimen: peripheral blood, collected on day 0 of AZD1222 vaccination. All receptors derive from an adult in good health.

The rearrangement uses TRBV3-1 (or the pseudogene TRBV3-2) and TRBJ2-4; 8 bases match TRBD2. V shed 0 bases, J shed 2 bases, and the junction held 6 bases outside the gene matches. The CDR3 consists of 17 residues. Per the germline V gene, CDR1 is LGHDT and CDR2 is YNNKEL (reference sequence). The DNA of the CDR3 is TGTGCCAGCAGCCAAGATGGGACTAGTTTGTCCAAAAACATTCAGTACTTC. This gives the protein CASSQDGTSLSKNIQYF.

The rearrangement links TRBV30 to TRBJ1-4; unclear D gene. Trimming cost V 1 base and J 4 bases, with 7 bases left between them. Germline V CDR1 and CDR2: GTSNPN, SVGIG (reference sequence). CDR3 size: 13 residues. CDR3 DNA: TGTGCCTGGAGTGCTCAGCTTAATGAAAAACTGTTTTTT. Protein: CAWSAQLNEKLFF.

This clone is a singleton in its sample. This chain connects TRBV6-4 to TRBJ1-5; no clear D gene. Trimming removed 0 bases at V and 6 bases at J, with 18 bases between. The CDR3 consists of 17 residues. The germline V gene has CDR1 MRHNA and CDR2 SNTAGT. The CDR3 DNA reads as TGTGCCAGCAGTGACTCGAACCCGCGACGGGAGTGTCAGCCCCAGCATTTT. Translating gives CASSDSNPRRECQPQHF.

This chain links TRBV5-5 with TRBJ2-2, with TRBD2 identical over 13 bases. Germline values: CDR1 SGHKS, CDR2 YYEKEE (reference sequence). The CDR3 loop spans 17 amino acids. V lost 0 bases and J lost 2; bases outside the gene matches: 1. The DNA of the CDR3 is TGTGCCAGCAGCTTGGGACTAGCGGGAGGTAACACCGGGGAGCTGTTTTTT. As protein: CASSLGLAGGNTGELFF. The full variable domain, its missing parts supplied by reference TRBV5-5 and TRBJ2-2, is DAGVTQSPTHLIKTRGQQVTLRCSPISGHKSVSWYQQVLGQGPQFIFQYYEKEERGRGNFPDRFSARQFPNYSSELNVNALLLGDSALYLCASSLGLAGGNTGELFFGEGSRLTVL.

The chain joins TRBV5-1 to TRBJ2-2, with D tentatively TRBD2 (5 bases). Trimming shortened V by 1 base and J by 5 bases, and 9 bases separated the two germline ends. There are 14 residues in the CDR3. Germline values: CDR1 SGHRS, CDR2 YFSETQ. The chain's CDR3 is CASSLNSVTGELFF. The DNA of the CDR3 is TGCGCCAGCAGCTTGAATAGCGTAACCGGGGAGCTGTTTTTT.

This clone appeared once. The chain is built from TRBV23-1 and TRBJ1-1, with 8 bases that match TRBD1. TRBV23-1 is an ORF, and what it does is uncertain. V trimming: 0 bases; J trimming: 1 base; junction bases outside the gene matches: 4. The CDR3 extends over 16 amino acids. Here the CDR3 reads CASSQSPGGPNTEAFF. DNA of the CDR3: TGCGCCAGCAGTCAATCTCCAGGGGGCCCGAACACTGAAGCTTTCTTT.

This clone was seen more than once but under ten times. In DNA form, the CDR3 reads TGTGCCAGCTCACCACCATTGACAGGGATTAATGAAAAACTGTTTTTT. Residues: CASSPPLTGINEKLFF. This rearrangement joins TRBV18 to TRBJ1-4, with 7 bases that match TRBD1. This CDR3 region has 16 residues. Trimming at V came to 0 bases and at J to 4 bases, leaving 5 bases not matched to a gene. Germline CDR1 reads KGHSH; CDR2 reads LQKENI.

The chain employs TRBV5-4 and TRBJ2-1, with 14 bases matching TRBD2. Trimming took 1 base from V and 7 from J; bases not matched to a gene: 4. CDR1 and CDR2 (germline): SGHNT, YYREEE (reference sequence). The CDR3 contains 16 residues. The CDR3 is CASSLIGTSGRNEQFF. The CDR3 DNA is TGTGCCAGCAGCTTGATCGGGACTAGCGGGAGAAATGAGCAGTTCTTC.

This clone was counted a single time. The chain uses TRBV5-1 and TRBJ2-7, with D perhaps assigned TRBD1 or TRBD2 (6 bases each). CDR1 is SGHRS and CDR2 is YFSETQ in the germline V gene. The CDR3 runs to 11 residues. V lost 5 bases, J lost 6 bases, and 9 bases lay in between. The CDR3 region is CASSRGLEQYF. The CDR3 DNA reads as TGCGCCAGCAGTCGGGGGCTCGAGCAGTACTTC.

V gene TRBV28 combines with J gene TRBJ2-7, with D perhaps matching TRBD2 (6 bases). Between the trimmed V and J ends, which lost 2 bases and 1 base, there was a span of 12 bases. The germline CDR1 and CDR2 sequences are MDHEN and SYDVKM. This CDR3 region has 15 residues. DNA for the CDR3: TGTGCCAGCAGTTTACTGCTAGCGCCATCCTACGAGCAGTACTTC. It translates to CASSLLLAPSYEQYF.

This chain links TRBV6-5 with TRBJ2-7; the match to TRBD2 covers 8 bases. CDR1 is MNHEY, CDR2 SVGAGI, per germline. This CDR3 contains 13 residues. The J segment lost 4 bases and the V segment lost 6 bases, leaving 5 bases of the junction unmatched. CDR3 amino acids: CASRPAGVYEQYF. The CDR3 nucleotides read TGTGCCAGCAGGCCAGCGGGAGTTTACGAGCAGTACTTC.

This chain links TRBV5-1 with TRBJ2-1; 8 positions match TRBD2. V trimming: 3 bases; J trimming: 7 bases; junction bases outside the gene matches: 12. The CDR3 loop spans 16 amino acids. Looked up from germline, CDR1 is SGHRS and CDR2 is YFSETQ. The chain's CDR3 is CASSSGLAHTVNEQFF. The CDR3 DNA reads TGCGCCAGCAGCTCCGGACTAGCCCATACGGTGAATGAGCAGTTCTTC.

The J gene is TRBJ2-7, the V gene TRBV14; D not certain. The V end lost 2 bases, the J end lost 2 bases, and 10 bases lay between the germline ends. There are 14 residues in the CDR3. CDR1 and CDR2 (germline): SGHDN, FVKESK. This CDR3 reads CASSQRPITYEQYF. DNA for the CDR3: TGTGCCAGCAGCCAAAGGCCGATAACCTACGAGCAGTACTTC.

This clone appeared a few times. The chain employs TRBV11-2 and TRBJ1-1; D is uncertain. Trimming left V 4 bases short and J 7 bases short, with 13 bases between. Looked up from germline, CDR1 is SGHAT and CDR2 is FQNNGV. The CDR3 consists of 13 residues. CDR3 sequence: CASSSLRVLEAFF. CDR3 nucleotide sequence: TGTGCCAGCAGCTCCCTGAGGGTTCTTGAAGCTTTCTTT.

V gene TRBV27 combines with J gene TRBJ2-2; 10 bases are shared with TRBD1. Germline assignment: CDR1 MNHEY and CDR2 SMNVEV (reference sequence). Unmatched junction bases numbered 12, after V lost 5 bases and J lost 6 bases. This CDR3 contains 17 residues. The CDR3, as DNA: TGTGCCAGCAGTGGACCGACAGGGGGCAAGTTCGCCGGGGAGCTGTTTTTT. Protein: CASSGPTGGKFAGELFF.

The rearrangement uses TRBV11-2 and TRBJ2-5; D is uncertain. Between the trimmed V and J ends, which lost 2 bases and 4 bases, there was a span of 5 bases. CDR1 and CDR2 (germline): SGHAT, FQNNGV. CDR3 length: 12 residues. The CDR3 nucleotides are TGTGCCAGCAGCTTATTGGTAGAGACCCAGTACTTC. It codes for CASSLLVETQYF.

The rearrangement links TRBV28 to TRBJ2-1; D is unclear. Germline V CDR1 and CDR2: MDHEN, SYDVKM. This CDR3 has 11 amino acids. Trimming cost V 2 bases and J 13 bases, with 9 bases left between them. Here the CDR3 reads CASSLGKTQFF. CDR3 sequence (DNA): TGTGCCAGCAGTTTAGGTAAAACCCAGTTCTTC.

V is TRBV29-1 and J is TRBJ2-3; possible D gene TRBD2, 6 bases. Germline CDR1 SQVTM, CDR2 ANQGSEA. The CDR3 totals 14 residues. Trimming cost V 4 bases and J 3 bases, with 14 bases left between them. CDR3 sequence reads: CSVVGGTLTDTQYF. CDR3 nucleotides: TGCAGCGTTGTCGGCGGGACCTTAACAGATACGCAGTATTTT.

The rearrangement joins TRBV6-5 to TRBJ2-7; 10 bases are shared with TRBD2. The CDR3 loop spans 14 amino acids. Germline lookup yields CDR1 MNHEY and CDR2 SVGAGI. V was pared by 6 bases and J by 3 bases, with 5 bases of the junction left unmatched. In DNA, the CDR3 is TGTGCCAGCAGAAGGACTAGCGGCCTCTACGAGCAGTACTTC. Its protein is CASRRTSGLYEQYF.

The chain employs TRBV6-5 and TRBJ1-2, with D hard to call. CDR1 is MNHEY and CDR2 is SVGAGI in the germline V gene. This CDR3 spans 15 amino acids. The V end lost 0 bases, the J end lost 4 bases, and 12 bases lay between the germline ends. CDR3 in amino acids: CASSYSGVLFYGYTF. In nucleotides, the CDR3 is TGTGCCAGCAGTTACTCGGGAGTACTATTCTATGGCTACACCTTC.

The V call is TRBV10-3, the J call TRBJ1-1, with D maybe TRBD1 (6 bases). V gave up 5 bases and J gave up 7 bases, with 11 bases separating them. The V gene's germline CDR1 is ENHRY and CDR2 SYGVKD. The CDR3 totals 12 residues. For the CDR3, the DNA is TGTGCCATCAGTCCGACAGGTGTTGAAGCTTTCTTT. This translates into CAISPTGVEAFF.

The CDR3 protein is CASKEREGLKTQYF. CDR3 nucleotide sequence: TGTGCCAGCAAGGAGCGGGAGGGGTTGAAGACCCAGTACTTC. The chain combines TRBV6-5 with TRBJ2-5; 10 bases match TRBD2. V lost 7 bases and J lost 6; bases outside the gene matches: 8. The germline gives CDR1 MNHEY, CDR2 SVGAGI. The CDR3 contains 14 residues.

CDR3 protein: CASSLERQTNSPLHF. In nucleotides, the CDR3 is TGCGCCAGCAGCTTGGAGCGTCAGACCAATTCACCCCTCCACTTT. This chain joins TRBV5-1 and TRBJ1-6; D remains unclear. Germline loops: CDR1 SGHRS, CDR2 YFSETQ. Trimming stripped 0 bases from V and 7 bases from J, with 11 bases between. The CDR3 is 15 residues long.

Of note for this clone: This specimen includes other DNA sequences encoding the same CDR3. The genes are TRBV28 and TRBJ1-1; D ambiguous. Per germline, CDR1 MDHEN and CDR2 SYDVKM. This CDR3 has 13 residues. With 2 bases removed from V and 2 bases from J, the gap between germline ends came to 6 bases. The CDR3 region is CASSLVGNTEAFF. Here the CDR3 DNA reads TGTGCCAGCAGTTTAGTAGGCAACACTGAAGCTTTCTTT.

The chain is built from TRBV7-8 and TRBJ2-7, with TRBD1 identical over 8 bases. The CDR3 totals 16 residues. The V and J ends lost 5 bases and 4 bases, in that order; junction bases with no gene match: 13. Germline assignment: CDR1 SGHVS and CDR2 FQNEAQ. Here the CDR3 DNA reads TGTGCCAGCAGCCCATTCCTGACAGGGGAGAGTTACGAGCAGTACTTC. Protein: CASSPFLTGESYEQYF. Based on the CDR3 plus reference TRBV7-8 and TRBJ2-7, the full variable domain is GAGVSQSPRYKVAKRGQDVALRCDPISGHVSLFWYQQALGQGPEFLTYFQNEAQLDKSGLPSDRFFAERPEGSVSTLKIQRTQQEDSAVYLCASSPFLTGESYEQYFGPGTRLTVT.

This chain links TRBV7-9 with TRBJ1-1, with a possible D match to TRBD1 (6 bases). The CDR3 contains 13 residues. V lost 5 bases to trimming and J lost 7 bases, with 14 bases between them. From germline, CDR1 is SEHNR and CDR2 FQNEAQ (reference sequence). This CDR3 reads CASSRDTLYEAFF. The DNA of the CDR3 is TGTGCCAGCAGCCGGGACACCTTATATGAAGCTTTCTTT.

The CDR3 is CATNTGTGNGYTF. The CDR3 bases are TGTGCCACCAATACCGGGACAGGGAACGGCTACACCTTC. The V and J genes are TRBV24-1 and TRBJ1-2; TRBD1 agrees at 9 bases. Germline loops: CDR1 KGHDR, CDR2 SFDVKD. Trimming removed 8 bases from V and 8 bases from J; junction bases left unmatched: 8. This CDR3 has 13 residues.

The rearrangement links TRBV6-5 to TRBJ1-5; D is unresolved. The CDR3 sequence is 13 residues long. V lost 2 bases and J lost 9, with 11 bases in between. CDR1 and CDR2 from the germline V gene are MNHEY and SVGAGI. This CDR3 is CASSYEARMPQHF. Written as DNA, the CDR3 is TGTGCCAGCAGTTACGAAGCTCGGATGCCCCAGCATTTT.

V is TRBV2 and J is TRBJ1-2; 10 bases match TRBD1. The CDR3 has 14 residues. V lost 7 bases and J lost 4; bases outside the gene matches: 6. The germline gives CDR1 SNHLY, CDR2 FYNNEI. The CDR3 protein is CASNMDRGAYGYTF. The CDR3 DNA reads as TGTGCCAGCAATATGGACAGGGGGGCCTATGGCTACACCTTC.